The 21 T cell receptor beta chains listed next were all sequenced from one sample in a study of T-cell reconstitution after alpha-beta-depleted transplantation in children. Unique molecular identifiers were built into the TCRbeta library. TCRdb passed the PCR reads through MiXCR, listing each CDR3 protein once. The sample holds some 340,000 distinct CDR3 sequences, over 9% seen once. The sequences come from PBMCs from the stem cell graft donor, collected from the stem cell graft. These receptors originate from a human donor who donated a stem cell graft to a child with acute lymphoblastic leukemia.

This clonotype came up many times. The V and J genes are TRBV6-1 and TRBJ1-2, with unresolved D. The CDR3 is 13 amino acids. Germline CDR1 and CDR2: MNHNS and SASEGT. V was trimmed by 3 bases and J by 6 bases, leaving 11 bases between them. The CDR3 nucleotides are TGTGCCAGCAGTGACACGGACGTAGATGGCTACACCTTC. Amino acids: CASSDTDVDGYTF.

The chain recombines TRBV4-3 with TRBJ1-2; perhaps TRBD1 as D (5 bases). The V and J ends lost 3 bases and 4 bases respectively, with 18 bases between them. The CDR3 has 16 amino acids. Germline values: CDR1 LGHNA, CDR2 YSLEER. The CDR3 nucleotides are TGCGCCAGCAGCCAGGGGAGTGGGGCCCCCTTCTATGGCTACACCTTC. Its translation: CASSQGSGAPFYGYTF.

The rearrangement joins TRBV3-1 to TRBJ2-7; a possible D gene is TRBD2 (5 bases). There are 12 residues in the CDR3. The germline V gene encodes CDR1 LGHDT and CDR2 YNNKEL (reference sequence). V lost 0 bases, J lost 9 bases, and 9 bases lay in between. In DNA, the CDR3 is TGTGCCAGCAGCCAAGATCGGAGGAGGCAGTACTTC. Protein product: CASSQDRRRQYF.

The chain couples TRBV25-1 to TRBJ2-1; tentatively, D is TRBD1 or TRBD2 (5 bases each). The CDR3 consists of 15 residues. The V end lost 3 bases, the J end lost 6 bases, and 15 bases lay between the germline ends. The germline CDR1 and CDR2 sequences are MGHDK and SYGVNS. The CDR3 protein is CASSDQSGTVNEQFF. CDR3 bases: TGTGCCAGCAGTGATCAGTCGGGGACGGTCAATGAGCAGTTCTTC.

This clonotype showed up just a few times. The V and J genes are TRBV27 and TRBJ2-1, with 8 bases identical to TRBD2. The germline CDR1 and CDR2 sequences are MNHEY and SMNVEV (reference sequence). The CDR3 totals 17 residues. The J segment lost 2 bases and the V segment lost 5 bases, leaving 11 bases of the junction unmatched. The CDR3 sequence is CASSPGRVGRAYNEQFF. CDR3 coding DNA: TGTGCCAGCAGTCCCGGTCGGGTCGGGAGGGCCTACAATGAGCAGTTCTTC.

In this sample, this clonotype turned up many times. The chain is built from TRBV20-1 and TRBJ1-4, with TRBD1 matching 9 bases. The CDR3 is 13 amino acids. The V segment lost 6 bases and the J segment 8 bases; nucleotides outside the gene matches: 7. CDR1 is DFQATT and CDR2 is SNEGSKA in the germline V gene (reference sequence). CDR3 in amino acids: CSALGQGEEKLFF. The CDR3 DNA follows: TGCAGTGCACTGGGACAGGGAGAGGAAAAACTGTTTTTT.

This clonotype was seen a handful of times. This sequence joins TRBV5-1 and TRBJ2-1; the D is unclear. From germline, CDR1 is SGHRS and CDR2 YFSETQ. CDR3 length: 14 amino acids. Trimming took off 0 bases at V and 6 bases at J, with 10 bases between the two ends. In DNA form, the CDR3 reads TGCGCCAGCAGCTTGGGTGATGTCGGCAATGAGCAGTTCTTC. Amino acid sequence: CASSLGDVGNEQFF.

This clonotype was detected a few times. Germline and junction disagree at one end, which may indicate a read error. J is TRBJ1-1 and V is TRBV7-7; 8 nucleotides agree with TRBD1. This CDR3 is 15 amino acids long. The V gene's germline CDR1 is SSHAT and CDR2 FNYEAQ (reference sequence). The CDR3 protein is CASSLSTGGGTEAFF. Here the CDR3 DNA reads TGTGCTAGCAGCTTATCCACAGGGGGAGGCACTGAAGCTTTCTTT.

Only a few counts were recorded for this clonotype. J is TRBJ2-7 and V is TRBV12-3 or TRBV12-4; D possibly corresponds to TRBD1 (5 bases). The CDR3 sequence is 11 residues long. V was shortened by 2 bases and J by 9 bases, with 8 bases between the two germline ends. CDR3 coding DNA: TGTGCCAGCAGTTTATCAGGGTGGCAGTACTTC. Its protein product is CASSLSGWQYF.

This clonotype was counted at least ten times. The rearrangement uses TRBV4-1 and TRBJ2-5, with 7 bases lining up with TRBD2. The V segment lost 0 bases and the J segment 6 bases; nucleotides outside the gene matches: 7. The CDR3 is 15 amino acids. Germline-derived CDR1 and CDR2 are MGHRA and YSYEKL. CDR3 sequence (DNA): TGCGCCAGCAGCCAAGATCGACTAGCCGGGCAGACCCAGTACTTC. It is translated as CASSQDRLAGQTQYF.

CDR3 sequence: CASSTTSGGNEQFF. The CDR3 DNA is TGCGCCAGCAGCACGACTAGCGGGGGAAATGAGCAGTTCTTC. The V gene is TRBV5-1, the J gene TRBJ2-1, with 12 bases matching TRBD2. This CDR3 is 14 amino acids long. Germline CDR1 and CDR2: SGHRS and YFSETQ. The junction had 3 bases not matched to a gene; V was cut back by 4 bases and J by 7 bases.

This clonotype was counted a few times. V usage is TRBV20-1 and J usage is TRBJ1-2; TRBD1 matches 8 bases. Germline CDR1 is DFQATT and CDR2 is SNEGSKA (reference sequence). The V segment lost 1 base and the J segment 6 bases; nucleotides outside the gene matches: 7. The CDR3 spans 14 residues. CDR3 DNA sequence: TGCAGTGCTAGAGGGACAGGGTATCGAGATGGCTACACCTTC. This sequence encodes CSARGTGYRDGYTF.

This clonotype was recorded a few times. The CDR3: CASSQSQGAYEQYF. CDR3 coding DNA: TGTGCCAGCTCCCAAAGTCAGGGAGCCTACGAGCAGTACTTC. The V call is TRBV27, the J call TRBJ2-7; D could derive from TRBD1 or TRBD2 (5 bases each). This CDR3 has 14 amino acids. V gave up 8 bases and J gave up 2 bases, with 16 bases separating them. CDR1 is MNHEY and CDR2 is SMNVEV in the germline V gene (reference sequence).

The rearrangement uses TRBV7-3 and TRBJ2-2, with 9 bases matching TRBD1. In germline, CDR1 is SGHTA, CDR2 FQGTGA. V lost 6 bases to trimming and J lost 6 bases; unmatched junction nucleotides: 8. This CDR3 region has 15 residues. CDR3 nucleotides: TGTGCCAGCAGTTCTACAGGGGGCTGGTCCGGGGAGCTGTTTTTT. It specifies CASSSTGGWSGELFF.

This clonotype came up many times. The chain's CDR3 is CASSFTFGDPFGFF. In DNA form, the CDR3 reads TGTGCCAGCAGTTTCACATTCGGTGACCCGTTTGGGTTCTTC. The chain couples TRBV27 to TRBJ2-1, with no clear D. The CDR3 consists of 14 residues. From germline, CDR1 is MNHEY and CDR2 SMNVEV (reference sequence). The ends were cut back, 3 bases at V and 15 bases at J, with 21 bases in the middle.

This clonotype has a handful of counts. As DNA, the CDR3 is TGTGCCAGCAGTTACGGGACGCCGGGACAGGGGTCCTACGAGCAGTACTTC. Encoded protein: CASSYGTPGQGSYEQYF. The rearrangement uses TRBV6-5 and TRBJ2-7, with 10 bases fitting TRBD1. The CDR3 length is 17 residues. The germline gives CDR1 MNHEY, CDR2 SVGAGI. The trim removed 2 bases at V and 1 base at J, leaving 8 bases unmatched.

The V gene is TRBV4-1, the J gene TRBJ1-2; possibly TRBD1 for D (6 bases). Trimming took 0 bases from V and 2 from J, leaving 13 bases between them. This CDR3 is built from 16 residues. CDR1 is MGHRA, CDR2 YSYEKL, per germline. The CDR3 coding sequence is TGCGCCAGCAGCCAAGAACAGGGAGGCCCGAACTATGGCTACACCTTC. Translated: CASSQEQGGPNYGYTF.

The J gene is TRBJ2-2, the V gene TRBV29-1, with 8 bases fitting TRBD1. Germline lookup yields CDR1 SQVTM and CDR2 ANQGSEA. This CDR3 has 13 amino acids. The J segment lost 5 bases and the V segment lost 7 bases, leaving 6 bases of the junction unmatched. The CDR3 loop reads CSAGQGLTGELFF. CDR3 bases: TGCAGCGCAGGACAGGGATTGACCGGGGAGCTGTTTTTT.

The J gene is TRBJ2-3, the V gene TRBV5-1, with TRBD2 matching over 8 bases. This CDR3 is built from 15 residues. Germline loops: CDR1 SGHRS, CDR2 YFSETQ. With V trimmed by 2 bases and J by 6 bases, 8 bases remained unmatched. The CDR3, as DNA: TGCGCCAGCAGCTTATCCAGCGGGAGATCGGATACGCAGTATTTT. Protein sequence: CASSLSSGRSDTQYF.

This clonotype was picked up a small number of times. V and J are TRBV2 and TRBJ2-1; D gene ambiguous. The CDR3 extends over 10 amino acids. Trimming shortened V by 5 bases and J by 10 bases, and 6 bases separated the two germline ends. Germline V CDR1 and CDR2: SNHLY, FYNNEI. The CDR3 bases are TGTGCCAGCAGTATAGGGGAGCAGTTCTTC. The encoded protein is CASSIGEQFF. Combining the CDR3 with reference TRBV2 and TRBJ2-1 gives the whole variable domain EPEVTQTPSHQVTQMGQEVILRCVPISNHLYFYWYRQILGQKVEFLVSFYNNEISEKSEIFDDQFSVERPDGSNFTLKIRSTKLEDSAMYFCASSIGEQFFGPGTRLTVL.

There are a few counts of this clonotype. The chain recombines TRBV5-8 with TRBJ2-7; TRBD1 agrees at 8 bases. Germline values: CDR1 SGHTS, CDR2 YDEGEE. The CDR3 has 17 residues. V was clipped by 0 bases and J by 2 bases; unmatched bases: 10. The CDR3 DNA reads as TGTGCCAGCAGCTTGGCGGGGCAGGGGGCAGCACCCTACGAGCAGTACTTC. Protein product: CASSLAGQGAAPYEQYF.